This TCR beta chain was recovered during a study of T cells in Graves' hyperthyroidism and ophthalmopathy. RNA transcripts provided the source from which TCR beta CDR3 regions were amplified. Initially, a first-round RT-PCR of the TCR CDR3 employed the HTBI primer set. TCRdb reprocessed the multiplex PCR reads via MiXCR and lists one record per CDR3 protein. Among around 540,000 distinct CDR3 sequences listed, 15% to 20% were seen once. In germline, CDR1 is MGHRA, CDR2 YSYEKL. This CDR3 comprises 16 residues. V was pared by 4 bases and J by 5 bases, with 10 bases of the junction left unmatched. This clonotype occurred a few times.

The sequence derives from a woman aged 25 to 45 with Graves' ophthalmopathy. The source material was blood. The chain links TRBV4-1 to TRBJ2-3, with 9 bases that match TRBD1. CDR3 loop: CASSLPGTGRKDTQYF. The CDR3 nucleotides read TGCGCCAGCAGCCTGCCCGGGACAGGGCGAAAAGATACGCAGTATTTT.